Sequencing of this TCR beta chain was carried out in a study of cytomegalovirus exposure and HLA in healthy donors. Study summary: Around 200 million T cells yielded about 120 million unique TCR beta sequences, as an earlier analysis found.

The CDR3 is 18 amino acids. The V and J ends lost 0 bases and 4 bases, in that order; junction bases with no gene match: 12. CDR1 and CDR2 from the germline V gene are SGHTA and FQGNSA. PCR employed 60 Vbeta and 13 Jbeta primers. Assay: immunoSEQ multiplex PCR; the TCRdb copy retains only in-frame clones and omits some. This table has 150,000 or so clones, 75% to 85% appearing once. There were likely unrecorded immune exposures, though donors were nominally healthy when sampled. For this clone: Antigen unknown.

The study, taken as a whole, reports: Data from an earlier analysis indicated that most TCR beta V segments were productive either about 90% or about 30% of the time.

The chain carries TRBV7-2 and TRBJ2-1; 7 bases fit TRBD2. This receptor was obtained from a woman in her thirties or forties in good health and CMV-seropositive. Sequenced input: PBMCs. CDR3 in DNA: TGTGCCAGCAGCTTAGCCCCCTCCAGCGGGATGGGGTACAATGAGCAGTTCTTC. The encoded protein is CASSLAPSSGMGYNEQFF.